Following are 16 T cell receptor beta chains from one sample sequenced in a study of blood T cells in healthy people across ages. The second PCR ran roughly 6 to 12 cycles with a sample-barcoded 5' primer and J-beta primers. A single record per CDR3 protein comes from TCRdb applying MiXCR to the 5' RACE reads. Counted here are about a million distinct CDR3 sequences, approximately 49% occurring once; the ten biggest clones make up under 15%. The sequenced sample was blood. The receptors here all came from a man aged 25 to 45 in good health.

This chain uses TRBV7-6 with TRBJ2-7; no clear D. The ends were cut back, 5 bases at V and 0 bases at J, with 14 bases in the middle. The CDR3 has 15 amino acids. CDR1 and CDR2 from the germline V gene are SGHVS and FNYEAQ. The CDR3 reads CASSLGTSPSYEQYF. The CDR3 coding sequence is TGTGCCAGCAGCCTGGGAACTTCCCCCTCCTACGAGCAGTACTTC.

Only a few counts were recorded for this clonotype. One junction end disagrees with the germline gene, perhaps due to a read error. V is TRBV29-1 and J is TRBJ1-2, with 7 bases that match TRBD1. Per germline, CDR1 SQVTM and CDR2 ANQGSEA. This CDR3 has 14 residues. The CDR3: CSVGTAPGNSGYTF. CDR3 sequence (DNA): TGCAGCGTAGGGACAGCCCCGGGGAACTCTGGCTACACCTTC.

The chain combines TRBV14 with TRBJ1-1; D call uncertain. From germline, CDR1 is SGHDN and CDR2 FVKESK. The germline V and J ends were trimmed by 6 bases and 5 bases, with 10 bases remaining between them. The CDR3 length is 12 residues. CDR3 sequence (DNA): TGTGCCAGCAGACACTTAGGAACTGAAGCTTTCTTT. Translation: CASRHLGTEAFF.

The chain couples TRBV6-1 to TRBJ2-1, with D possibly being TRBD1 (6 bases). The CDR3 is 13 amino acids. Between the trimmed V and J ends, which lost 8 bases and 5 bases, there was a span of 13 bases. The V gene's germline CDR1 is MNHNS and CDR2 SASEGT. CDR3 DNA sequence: TGTGCCAGCCTGATACAGGGTAACAATGAGCAGTTCTTC. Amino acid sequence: CASLIQGNNEQFF.

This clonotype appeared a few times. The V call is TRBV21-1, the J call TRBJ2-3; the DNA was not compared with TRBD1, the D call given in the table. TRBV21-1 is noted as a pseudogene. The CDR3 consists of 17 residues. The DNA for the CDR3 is TGTGCCAGCAGCAAACGTTTTCGACAGGGATGTGCAGATACGCAGTATTTT. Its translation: CASSKRFRQGCADTQYF.

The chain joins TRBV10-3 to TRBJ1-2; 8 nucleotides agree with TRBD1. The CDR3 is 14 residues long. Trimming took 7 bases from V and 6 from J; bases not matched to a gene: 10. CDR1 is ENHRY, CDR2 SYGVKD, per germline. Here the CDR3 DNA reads TGTGCCATCAAGCAGACAGGGGACAGCGATGGCTACACCTTC. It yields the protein CAIKQTGDSDGYTF.

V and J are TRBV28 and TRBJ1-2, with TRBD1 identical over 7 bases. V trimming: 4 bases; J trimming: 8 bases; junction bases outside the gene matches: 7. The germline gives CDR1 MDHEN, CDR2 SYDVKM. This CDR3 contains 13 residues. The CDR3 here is CASSSGDRRGYTF. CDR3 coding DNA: TGTGCCAGCAGTTCCGGGGACAGACGGGGCTACACCTTC.

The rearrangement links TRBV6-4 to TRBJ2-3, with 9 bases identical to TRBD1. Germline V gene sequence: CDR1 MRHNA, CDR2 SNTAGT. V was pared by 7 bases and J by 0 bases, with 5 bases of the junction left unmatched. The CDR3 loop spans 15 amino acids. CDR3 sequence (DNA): TGTGCCAGCAAAGCGACAGGGGGAAGCACAGATACGCAGTATTTT. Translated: CASKATGGSTDTQYF.

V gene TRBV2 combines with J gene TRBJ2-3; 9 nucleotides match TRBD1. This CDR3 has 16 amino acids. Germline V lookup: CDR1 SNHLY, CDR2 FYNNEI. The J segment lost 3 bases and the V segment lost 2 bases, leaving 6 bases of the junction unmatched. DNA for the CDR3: TGTGCCAGCAGTGAAATGGGACAGGGTGGGACAGATACGCAGTATTTT. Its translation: CASSEMGQGGTDTQYF.

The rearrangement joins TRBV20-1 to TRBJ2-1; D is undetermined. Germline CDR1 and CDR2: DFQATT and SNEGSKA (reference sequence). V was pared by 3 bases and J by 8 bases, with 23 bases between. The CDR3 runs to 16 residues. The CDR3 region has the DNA TGCAGTGCTAGTACCCCGCGAGGTAGCCCCCTCGATGAGCAGTTCTTC. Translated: CSASTPRGSPLDEQFF.

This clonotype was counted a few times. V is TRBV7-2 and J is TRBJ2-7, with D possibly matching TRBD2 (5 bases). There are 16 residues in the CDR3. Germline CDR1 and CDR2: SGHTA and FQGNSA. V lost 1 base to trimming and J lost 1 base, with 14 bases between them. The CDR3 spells CASSLVAQASSYEQYF. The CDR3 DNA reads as TGTGCCAGCAGCTTAGTAGCGCAGGCGTCTTCCTACGAGCAGTACTTC.

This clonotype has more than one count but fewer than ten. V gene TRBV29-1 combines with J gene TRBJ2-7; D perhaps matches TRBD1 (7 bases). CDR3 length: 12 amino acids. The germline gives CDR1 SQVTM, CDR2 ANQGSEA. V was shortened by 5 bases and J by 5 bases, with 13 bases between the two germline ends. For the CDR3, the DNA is TGCAGCGTTCAGGGGGGATCGGACGAGCAGTACTTC. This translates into CSVQGGSDEQYF.

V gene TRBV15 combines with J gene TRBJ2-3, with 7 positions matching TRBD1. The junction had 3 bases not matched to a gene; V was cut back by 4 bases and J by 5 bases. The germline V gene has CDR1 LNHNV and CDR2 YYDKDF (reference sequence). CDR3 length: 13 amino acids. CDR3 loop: CATSNYRGDTQYF. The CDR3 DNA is TGTGCCACCAGCAATTACAGGGGAGATACGCAGTATTTT.

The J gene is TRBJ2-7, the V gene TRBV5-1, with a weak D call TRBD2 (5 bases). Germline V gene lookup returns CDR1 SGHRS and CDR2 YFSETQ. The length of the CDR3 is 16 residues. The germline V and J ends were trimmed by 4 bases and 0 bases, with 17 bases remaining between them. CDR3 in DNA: TGCGCCAGCAGCGCAAAAAGAGCGGCGAGCTCCTACGAGCAGTACTTC. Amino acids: CASSAKRAASSYEQYF.

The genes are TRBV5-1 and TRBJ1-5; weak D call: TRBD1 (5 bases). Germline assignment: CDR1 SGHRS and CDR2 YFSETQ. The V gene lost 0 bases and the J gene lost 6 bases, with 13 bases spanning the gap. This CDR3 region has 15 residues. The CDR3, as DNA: TGCGCCAGCAGCTTGGAAGGGGCGCAAGGTCAGCCCCAGCATTTT. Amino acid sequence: CASSLEGAQGQPQHF.

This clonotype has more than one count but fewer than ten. The CDR3 here is CAWSSRQGRYSPLHF. As DNA, the CDR3 is TGTGCCTGGAGTTCCAGACAGGGGAGATATTCACCCCTCCACTTT. The chain employs TRBV30 and TRBJ1-6; 8 bases are a match to TRBD1. The germline CDR1 and CDR2 sequences are GTSNPN and SVGIG (reference sequence). The CDR3 has 15 residues. The J segment lost 8 bases and the V segment lost 2 bases, leaving 8 bases of the junction unmatched.